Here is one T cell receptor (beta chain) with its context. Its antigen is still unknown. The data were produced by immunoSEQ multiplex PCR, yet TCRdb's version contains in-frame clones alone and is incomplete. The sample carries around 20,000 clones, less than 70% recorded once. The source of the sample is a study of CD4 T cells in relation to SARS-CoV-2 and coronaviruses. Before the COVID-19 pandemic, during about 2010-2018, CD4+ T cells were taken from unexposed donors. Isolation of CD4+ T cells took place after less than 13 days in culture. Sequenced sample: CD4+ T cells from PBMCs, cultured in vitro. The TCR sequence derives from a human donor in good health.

This CDR3 reads CASSHRQGADTGELFF. In nucleotides, the CDR3 is TGCGCCAGCAGCCACCGACAGGGGGCGGACACCGGGGAGCTGTTTTTT. The V call is TRBV4-1, the J call TRBJ2-2; 10 positions match TRBD1. Germline CDR1 is MGHRA and CDR2 is YSYEKL. The CDR3 contains 16 residues. The V segment lost 3 bases and the J segment 3 bases; nucleotides outside the gene matches: 4.